This T cell receptor beta chain was profiled in a study of long-term antiretroviral therapy in people with HIV. Points from the study as a whole: Controls showed broader CDR3 length ranges than did the HIV repertoires. Within the repertoire, clones expanded before ART were dominant at all time points.

Concerning this clone: Its antigen is undetermined.

With survey level as its setting, the immunoSEQ assay was v3.0. The method was immunoSEQ multiplex PCR; TCRdb's version includes in-frame clones alone and lacks a portion of them. In the table there are 30,000 to 40,000 clones, approximately 80% of which are singletons. No fewer than two post-ART and no fewer than one pre-ART PBMC samples existed for each donor. Germline CDR1 PRHDT, CDR2 FYEKMQ (reference sequence). The CDR3 is 12 amino acids. Trimming shortened V by 0 bases and J by 9 bases, and 3 bases separated the two germline ends. This sequence originates from a man between 18 and 29 years old with HIV. This chain uses TRBV13 with TRBJ1-6; D is unclear. Sequenced material: unsorted PBMCs, taken 0.6 years after starting antiretroviral therapy. Written as DNA, the CDR3 is TGTGCCAGCAGCTTAGGCGGTTCACCCCTCCACTTT. This sequence encodes CASSLGGSPLHF.